This T cell receptor (beta chain) is from a study of blood T cells in healthy people across ages. Donation came from healthy Caucasian individuals in Russia who were aged about 6 to 95. The CDR3 loop spans 15 amino acids. In germline, CDR1 is DFQATT, CDR2 SNEGSKA (reference sequence). The V gene lost 3 bases and the J gene lost 5 bases, with 17 bases spanning the gap. A second roughly 7 to 11 cycle PCR used barcoded and J-beta primers. Through a template-switch adaptor with 12 random nucleotides, each cDNA molecule received a tag. TCRdb fed the 5' RACE reads into MiXCR, producing one record per CDR3 protein. This table holds about a million distinct CDR3 sequences, 30% to 40% found once.

This chain uses TRBV20-1 with TRBJ2-1; tentatively, D is TRBD1 (6 bases). This clonotype was sampled from a man aged 18 to 29 in good health. The sample was blood. The CDR3 coding sequence is TGCAGTGCTAGGAGATTAGGACAGCCTGACAATGAGCAGTTCTTC. Translating gives CSARRLGQPDNEQFF.